This T cell receptor beta chain was obtained from a study of human T cells and chemical hapten exposure. The germline V gene encodes CDR1 SNHLY and CDR2 FYNNEI. There are 11 residues in the CDR3. V was shortened by 8 bases and J by 5 bases, with 9 bases between the two germline ends. During construction of the library, unique molecular identifiers were attached to individual cDNA molecules for quantitative, reproducible TCR counting. How the authors handled the data: Across samples, TCR counts had a median of about 92,000 and ranged from about 20,000 to 750,000. TCRdb itself ran the RACE reads through MiXCR, one entry per CDR3 protein. None of the V and J calls come from the authors' own analysis; TCRdb made them. There are some 110,000 distinct CDR3 sequences in the sample; about 11% occur only once, and about 2.4% lies in the top ten. Time point reported: patch test 3, about 24 weeks after DPC sensitization. The treatment denotes: therapeutic diphenylcyclopropenone sensitization with weekly scalp DPC.

Overall study results and limits: Controls had significantly fewer large CDR3 similarity clusters than were formed by expanded TCRs. TCRs at high frequency, those above 1 in 1000, did not change with DPC sensitization.

To note about this clonotype: The antigen is not known.

The starting material was whole blood, obtained in connection with sensitization to the hapten diphenylcyclopropenone (DPC). This chain joins TRBV2 and TRBJ1-1; unclear D gene. This clonotype originated in a woman in her forties or fifties with alopecia areata. Some clones in this sample may be carry-over from other donors' samples. CDR3 loop: CASRKGTEAFF. DNA of the CDR3: TGTGCCAGCCGCAAAGGAACTGAAGCTTTCTTT.